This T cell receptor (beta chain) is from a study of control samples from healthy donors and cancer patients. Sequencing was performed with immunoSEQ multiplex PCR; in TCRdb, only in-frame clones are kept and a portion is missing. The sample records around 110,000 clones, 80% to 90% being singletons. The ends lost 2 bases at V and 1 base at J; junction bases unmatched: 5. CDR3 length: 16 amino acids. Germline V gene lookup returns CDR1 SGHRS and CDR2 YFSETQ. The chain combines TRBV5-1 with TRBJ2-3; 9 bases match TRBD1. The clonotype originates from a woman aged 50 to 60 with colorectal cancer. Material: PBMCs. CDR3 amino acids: CASSLTGGDGTDTQYF. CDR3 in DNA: TGCGCCAGCAGCTTAACAGGGGGCGATGGCACAGATACGCAGTATTTT. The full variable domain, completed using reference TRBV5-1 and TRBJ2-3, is KAGVTQTPRYLIKTRGQQVTLSCSPISGHRSVSWYQQTPGQGLQFLFEYFSETQRNKGNFPGRFSGRQFSNSRSEMNVSTLELGDSALYLCASSLTGGDGTDTQYFGPGTRLTVL.